This T cell receptor beta chain was captured in a study of T-cell reconstitution after alpha-beta-depleted transplantation in children. Whole-study results and caveats: One year post-transplant, T-cell counts and diversity were largely derived from T cells produced anew.

The count of this clonotype is one. Its antigen is currently unknown. This may be a read error, as it is one base from a much larger clone. This CDR3 has 17 residues. Germline values: CDR1 LGHDT, CDR2 YNNKEL (reference sequence). Unique molecular identifiers were incorporated during preparation of the TCRbeta library. TCRdb fed the PCR reads into MiXCR, producing one record per CDR3 protein. This table has hundreds of thousands of distinct CDR3 sequences, around 8% appearing once. Sequencing used PBMCs, mostly from graft donor cells, obtained 180 days after TCRalphabeta/CD19-depleted stem cell transplant. This TCR was sampled from a male patient between 10 and 17 years old who had a stem cell transplant for acute lymphoblastic leukemia, so the T cells may come from the graft donor. This rearrangement joins TRBV3-1 to TRBJ2-5; 10 bases map to TRBD2. The CDR3 is CACSQGLAGVRQETQYF. The CDR3 DNA reads TGTGCCTGCAGCCAAGGGCTAGCGGGAGTTCGACAAGAGACCCAGTACTTC.